This T cell receptor (beta chain) was captured in a study of blood T cells in healthy people across ages (dated by TCRdb to between 2014 and 2016). Describing the broader study: In model experiments, template switching captured about one uniquely barcoded TCR beta cDNA molecule for every two T cells. Age-related changes in TCR beta repertoire diversity were measured in the study by deep sequencing normalized with unique cDNA molecular identifiers. Four age groups were formed from the donors: young (average approximately 15 years), middle-aged (approximately 42), aged (around 62) and long-lived (more than 75). Donors of different ages were randomly distributed across sequencing lanes to avoid experimental bias. Using the same blood draw, the study looked at two additional independent replicas of 1 million unique cDNA reads for two donors, one aged 18 to 30 and the other aged 80 or older.

Overall results and qualifications from the work: Estimates of total diversity based on one million sequenced T cells were regarded as lower bounds and as underestimates. As age increased, observed TCR beta diversity per million T cells dropped in a roughly linear way, and a significant reduction was already evident by age 40. Compared with the aged group, the long-lived group had more naive CD4+ T cells, fewer expanded clones and increased TCR diversity, suggesting age selection. Because profiling used bulk unsorted PBMCs, naive and antigen-experienced compartments could not be compared conclusively. Because donor CMV infection status was unknown, age-related changes in expanded clonotypes were potentially confounded. The percentage of naive T cells measured by flow cytometry correlated strongly with observed TCR beta diversity.

Preparation of the library involved 5' RACE. The sequencer was an Illumina HiSeq 2500. The second PCR ran for about 6 to 12 cycles and used a J-beta primer mix along with a sample-barcoded 5' primer. A unique molecular identifier was introduced onto each TCR beta cDNA molecule by a template-switch 5' adaptor carrying 12 random nucleotides. Each sample yielded at least 2.5 million CDR3-containing paired-end reads. The Mint cDNA synthesis kit, primed by a TRBC-specific oligonucleotide, was used to synthesize first-strand cDNA from all RNA. All cDNA was treated with uracil-DNA glycosylase and then went through a first 18-cycle PCR with the universal primers M1SS and BC2_uni_R. In the source study's methods: Each sample was normalized by randomly selecting 1 million high-quality reads, each carrying a distinct molecular identifier. Instead of being binned into consensus sequences, reads that shared molecular identifiers were thrown out. MiTCR, run with a Q25 quality threshold and the strictest error-elimination algorithm, handled CDR3 identification, clonotype clustering and error correction. A nonparametric unseen species model using Euler transformation provided a lower-bound estimate of total TCR beta diversity. TCRdb's own reprocessing of the public reads used fastp at Q25 and MiXCR and kept productive beta chains. Entries that share a CDR3 protein sequence are merged under the most common genes and DNA. V and J calls and clone size were set by TCRdb, not the authors. In this sample the table shows 1.5 million to 1.8 million distinct CDR3 sequences, less than 45% of which occur a single time. Under 5% of the sample belongs to the ten largest clones.

Trimming costs V 7 bases and J 2 bases, and their ends lie 11 bases apart. The CDR3 contains 13 residues, cysteine and phenylalanine counted. The DNA shown is the 39-base CDR3, in frame from base 1. Based on the germline V gene, the CDR1 and CDR2 sequences are MNHEY and SVGEGT. This clonotype was seen a handful of times. Its antigen remains unidentified. No base qualities exist here, and no much larger clone lies one base off it. The roughly 42 donors, aged about 6 to 95 years, were systemically healthy Caucasian individuals from Russia. Approximately 9 milliliters of peripheral blood were collected from each donor into EDTA-treated Vacutainer tubes. PBMCs were isolated by Ficoll-Paque density-gradient centrifugation, with at least 7 million obtained per sample. Total RNA, at least 6 micrograms per sample, was extracted from PBMCs with Trizol reagent. For every donor, an aliquot of PBMCs went through flow cytometry to measure the percentages of naive CD45RAhigh/CD27high T cells.

This clonotype was obtained from a woman under 30 in good health. Sample: blood. The sequence is built from TRBV6-2 or TRBV6-3 and TRBJ1-2; a tentative D match to TRBD1 spans 6 bases. Here the CDR3 is given as CASIQQGNYGYTF. The DNA sequence reads TGTGCCAGCATCCAACAGGGCAACTATGGCTACACCTTC.